This T cell receptor (beta chain) appears in the sequencing data of a study of OX40 agonist ivuxolimab in advanced cancers. Concerning this clone itself: Antigen specificity is unknown.

Findings and limits, study-wide: Average numbers of expanded clones were greater in CD8+ T cells than in CD4+.

Per germline, CDR1 MNHNS and CDR2 SASEGT. V shed 2 bases, J shed 5 bases, and the junction held 6 bases outside the gene matches. The CDR3 has 16 residues. The data were produced by immunoSEQ multiplex PCR, yet TCRdb's version contains in-frame clones alone and is incomplete. Among 35,000 to 45,000 clones listed, roughly nine tenths were seen once. The chain uses TRBV6-1 and TRBJ2-5, with 12 bases matching TRBD2. The sequenced sample was CD4+ or CD8+ T cells sorted from blood, obtained in a trial of the OX40 agonist ivuxolimab. This sequence originates from an adult with an advanced solid tumor such as melanoma, head and neck, liver or kidney cancer. Written as DNA, the CDR3 is TGTGCCAGCAGTGAACGGCTAGCGGGAGGGTGGGAGACCCAGTACTTC. The encoded protein is CASSERLAGGWETQYF.